The T cell receptor (beta chain) under discussion was sequenced for a study of blood T cell repertoires in COVID-19. Study in general: The United States, Italy and Spain supplied acute and convalescent COVID-19 samples.

Sequenced by immunoSEQ multiplex PCR; TCRdb stores in-frame clones only, minus some. The sample has around 50,000 clones; roughly four fifths are singletons. Germline CDR1 reads SGHRS; CDR2 reads YFSETQ. The CDR3 totals 17 residues. With 6 bases clipped from V and 1 base from J, the junction kept 11 bases outside the gene matches. The specimen sequenced was peripheral blood. The sequence was obtained from a man in his forties or fifties with acute or convalescent COVID-19. The chain joins TRBV5-1 to TRBJ2-2; 8 nucleotides agree with TRBD1. The CDR3 DNA is TGCGCCAGCACTGGCTCCCGGGACAGGCTGAACACCGGGGAGCTGTTTTTT. Its translation: CASTGSRDRLNTGELFF.